The present TCR beta chain was sequenced within a study of T-cell reconstitution after alpha-beta-depleted transplantation in children. Regarding the study as a whole: The high TCRbeta diversity at day 60 in some patients came from surviving recipient T cells and thymic progenitors. Most T-cell counts and diversity one year after the transplant came from T cells that were newly produced. About two months after transplant, alpha-beta T cells reportedly came from several hundred expanded graft clones.

This clonotype was seen a handful of times. Antigen unknown. TCRbeta library construction was performed incorporating unique molecular identifiers. TCRdb passed the PCR reads through MiXCR, listing each CDR3 protein once. In the table there are approximately 240,000 distinct CDR3 sequences, approximately 11% of which are singletons. The length of the CDR3 is 14 residues. Trimming cost V 2 bases and J 9 bases; bases outside gene matches: 7. Looked up from germline, CDR1 is DFQATT and CDR2 is SNEGSKA (reference sequence). The sequenced sample was PBMCs, obtained before TCRalphabeta/CD19-depleted stem cell transplant. V usage is TRBV20-1 and J usage is TRBJ2-1; 10 positions match TRBD2. This receptor was taken from a child younger than two with acute myeloid leukemia, due to receive a stem cell transplant. The CDR3 nucleotides are TGCAGTGCTAGATTGTCTAGCGGGAGTCGTGAGCAGTTCTTC. This translates into CSARLSSGSREQFF.